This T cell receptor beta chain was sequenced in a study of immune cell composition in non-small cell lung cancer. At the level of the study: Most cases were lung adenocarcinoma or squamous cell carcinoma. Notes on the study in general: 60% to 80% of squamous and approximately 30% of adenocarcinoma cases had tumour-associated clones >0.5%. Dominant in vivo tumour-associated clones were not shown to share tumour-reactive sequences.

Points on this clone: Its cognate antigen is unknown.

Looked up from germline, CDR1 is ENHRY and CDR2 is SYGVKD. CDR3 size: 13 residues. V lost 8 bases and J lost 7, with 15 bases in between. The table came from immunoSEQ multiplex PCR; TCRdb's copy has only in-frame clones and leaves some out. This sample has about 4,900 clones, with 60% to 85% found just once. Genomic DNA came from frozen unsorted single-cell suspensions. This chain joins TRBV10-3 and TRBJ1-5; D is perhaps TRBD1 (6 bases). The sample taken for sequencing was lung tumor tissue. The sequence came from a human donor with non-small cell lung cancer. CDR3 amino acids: CAIGGRSEQPQHF. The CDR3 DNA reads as TGTGCCATCGGGGGCAGGTCGGAACAGCCCCAGCATTTT.